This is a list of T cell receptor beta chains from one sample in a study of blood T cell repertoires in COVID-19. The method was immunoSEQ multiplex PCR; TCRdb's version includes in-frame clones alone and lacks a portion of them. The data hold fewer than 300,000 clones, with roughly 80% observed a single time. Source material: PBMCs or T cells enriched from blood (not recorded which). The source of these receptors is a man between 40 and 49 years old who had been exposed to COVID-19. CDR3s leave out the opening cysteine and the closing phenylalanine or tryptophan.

SARGDNEQF,TRBV20-1,9,TRBJ2-1
ASTRQASMNTEAF,TRBV9,13,TRBJ1-1
ASSPSGGGAYNEQF,TRBV7-3,14,TRBJ2-1
ASSQNSGSSSYEQY,TRBV4-1,14,TRBJ2-7
SERQYNQPQH,TRBV29-1,10,TRBJ1-5
ASSGTINTGELF,TRBV9,12,TRBJ2-2
ASSIDSLAGRVEQF,TRBV19,14,TRBJ2-1
ATTGQAWDEQF,TRBV27,11,TRBJ2-1
ASSLISSEQY,TRBV7-8,10,TRBJ2-7
ASSDRGRGTEAF,TRBV19,12,TRBJ1-1
AWGSGGETQY,TRBV30,10,TRBJ2-5
ASSQENTYGYT,TRBV3-1/TRBV3-2,11,TRBJ1-2
ASSEQGRGYT,TRBV25-1,10,TRBJ1-2
STMGLASEWGEQF,TRBV29-1,13,TRBJ2-1
ASSRDRGRGRTEAF,TRBV7-8,14,TRBJ1-1
ASSARLARHEQY,TRBV9,12,TRBJ2-7
SVERRDSRSGYT,TRBV29-1,12,TRBJ1-2
ASSVEGPGTIVIDEQF,TRBV9,16,TRBJ2-1
ASRQTSGIEQY,TRBV5-1,11,TRBJ2-7
ASSDLYEGYT,TRBV6-1,10,TRBJ1-2
ASSPQGSDLRRLF,TRBV18,13,TRBJ1-4
SPLQGDSGANVLT,TRBV29-1,13,TRBJ2-6
ATSDSGGGGYNEQF,TRBV24-1,14,TRBJ2-1
ASSPKDREAGGYT,TRBV5-8,13,TRBJ1-2
ASSLEDRGSQPQH,TRBV5-8,13,TRBJ1-5
ASSSRNTGELF,TRBV11-2,11,TRBJ2-2
ASSLSTANTGELF,TRBV7-2,13,TRBJ2-2
ASSFRTTGELF,TRBV5-6,11,TRBJ2-2
ASSYLGGLSPLH,TRBV6-5,12,TRBJ1-6
ASSMALGRVF,TRBV19,10,TRBJ1-4
ASSLGLGTSGNTIY,TRBV19,14,TRBJ1-3
ATEGQGRTEAF,TRBV10-3,11,TRBJ1-1
ASSITSGRAYNEQF,TRBV19,14,TRBJ2-1
ASSPGATDTQY,TRBV18,11,TRBJ2-3